Below are 28 T cell receptor beta chains sequenced from a single sample in a study. TCRdb called the RT-PCR reads again in MiXCR, with one record for every CDR3 protein. The sample lists almost 700,000 distinct CDR3 sequences; 14% were seen once. Sequences were obtained from memory CD4+ T cells from blood. The receptor set was obtained from a female donor in good health, serving as a healthy control.

This clonotype has more than one count but fewer than ten. The CDR3 sequence: CASSLFTGGTRENEQFF. As DNA, the CDR3 is TGTGCCAGCAGTTTATTCACTGGGGGGACCCGGGAGAATGAGCAGTTCTTC. The chain joins TRBV27 to TRBJ2-1; weak D call: TRBD2 (6 bases). The CDR3 has 17 residues. From germline, CDR1 is MNHEY and CDR2 SMNVEV (reference sequence). The germline V and J ends were trimmed by 1 base and 7 bases, with 20 bases remaining between them.

This chain links TRBV6-6 with TRBJ2-3; 10 bases map to TRBD2. Germline V gene sequence: CDR1 MNHNY, CDR2 SVGAGI (reference sequence). The CDR3 runs to 16 residues. The V and J ends lost 0 bases and 3 bases, in that order; junction bases with no gene match: 3. The CDR3 is CASSYSTSGYTDTQYF. The CDR3 DNA reads as TGTGCCAGCAGTTACTCGACTAGCGGGTATACAGATACGCAGTATTTT.

V is TRBV7-9 and J is TRBJ2-3, with 9 bases matching TRBD1. In germline, CDR1 is SEHNR, CDR2 FQNEAQ (reference sequence). The CDR3 extends over 16 amino acids. Germline trimming cut 5 bases from V and 4 bases from J; bases unmatched to any gene: 10. CDR3 residues: CASSLWGQGRSDTQYF. CDR3 DNA sequence: TGTGCCAGCAGCCTGTGGGGACAGGGAAGATCAGATACGCAGTATTTT.

In its sample, this clonotype was seen many times. The rearrangement links TRBV5-1 to TRBJ1-2; D gene uncertain. The ends were cut back, 4 bases at V and 3 bases at J, with 10 bases in the middle. Germline lookup yields CDR1 SGHRS and CDR2 YFSETQ. CDR3 length: 13 residues. The CDR3, as DNA: TGCGCCAGCAGCGGATCCGGAGACTATGGCTACACCTTC. Translation: CASSGSGDYGYTF.

The V call is TRBV27, the J call TRBJ1-2, with 8 positions matching TRBD1. The CDR3 runs to 13 residues. After removal of 6 bases from V and 8 bases from J, the junction contained 8 bases not matched to a gene. Looked up from germline, CDR1 is MNHEY and CDR2 is SMNVEV (reference sequence). CDR3 sequence: CASRPDRGGGYTF. DNA of the CDR3: TGTGCCAGCAGGCCCGACAGGGGTGGGGGCTACACCTTC.

The chain links TRBV7-9 to TRBJ2-1; 7 positions match TRBD1. Germline CDR1 and CDR2: SEHNR and FQNEAQ (reference sequence). Trimming cost V 5 bases and J 7 bases; bases outside gene matches: 5. This CDR3 contains 13 residues. The CDR3 DNA is TGTGCCAGCAGCCAAGACAGGGTTAATGAGCAGTTCTTC. Its protein product is CASSQDRVNEQFF.

The V gene is TRBV7-2, the J gene TRBJ1-1; D is undetermined. Per germline, CDR1 SGHTA and CDR2 FQGNSA. CDR3 length equals 12 residues. V lost 5 bases to trimming and J lost 5 bases, with 9 bases between them. CDR3 protein: CASSQLRTEAFF. CDR3 nucleotides: TGTGCCAGCAGCCAGTTACGAACTGAAGCTTTCTTT.

There are a few counts of this clonotype. This chain links TRBV5-1 with TRBJ2-3, with TRBD1 matching 7 bases. CDR3 length equals 14 residues. The V gene's germline CDR1 is SGHRS and CDR2 YFSETQ. V lost 0 bases to trimming and J lost 6 bases; unmatched junction nucleotides: 4. CDR3 amino acids: CASSLEGARDTQYF. CDR3 bases: TGCGCCAGCAGCTTGGAGGGGGCACGGGATACGCAGTATTTT.

This clonotype was seen repeatedly, ten times or more. This chain links TRBV4-1 with TRBJ1-1; TRBD1 might be the D (6 bases). Per germline, CDR1 MGHRA and CDR2 YSYEKL. V was pared by 1 base and J by 4 bases, with 16 bases between. The CDR3 is 16 residues long. CDR3 sequence reads: CASSQVGRGKSTEAFF. The CDR3 DNA reads TGCGCCAGCAGCCAAGTCGGGAGGGGGAAGAGCACTGAAGCTTTCTTT.

This clonotype showed up many times. The chain combines TRBV24-1 with TRBJ1-5, with D possibly TRBD1 on 6 matching bases. CDR1 and CDR2 from the germline V gene are KGHDR and SFDVKD. V was cut by 3 bases and J by 4 bases, with 9 bases left in between. The CDR3 extends over 14 amino acids. The CDR3 reads CATSDPGTNQPQHF. In DNA, the CDR3 is TGTGCCACCAGTGATCCCGGGACAAATCAGCCCCAGCATTTT.

This clonotype was seen ten or more times. The chain is built from TRBV7-2 and TRBJ1-1; D is undetermined. V lost 5 bases and J 1 base, leaving 8 bases between the germline ends. Germline V gene sequence: CDR1 SGHTA, CDR2 FQGNSA. This CDR3 contains 13 residues. The CDR3 sequence: CASSNRQNTEAFF. The CDR3 bases are TGTGCCAGCAGCAATCGACAGAACACTGAAGCTTTCTTT. The full variable domain, completed using reference TRBV7-2 and TRBJ1-1, is GAGVSQSPSNKVTEKGKDVELRCDPISGHTALYWYRQSLGQGLEFLIYFQGNSAPDKSGLPSDRFSAERTGGSVSTLTIQRTQQEDSAVYLCASSNRQNTEAFFGQGTRLTVV.

The sample holds many counts of this clonotype. This chain links TRBV27 with TRBJ2-7, with a weak D call TRBD2 (6 bases). In germline, CDR1 is MNHEY, CDR2 SMNVEV (reference sequence). The V gene lost 2 bases and the J gene lost 5 bases, with 16 bases spanning the gap. The CDR3 totals 15 residues. CDR3 DNA sequence: TGTGCCAGCAGTTTACTCGGGGGAGGAGCCCACGAGCAGTACTTC. Its protein is CASSLLGGGAHEQYF.

The rearrangement joins TRBV20-1 to TRBJ2-1; 9 bases agree with TRBD2. Germline CDR1 is DFQATT and CDR2 is SNEGSKA (reference sequence). The CDR3 totals 17 residues. J gave up 9 bases and V 0 bases, and 15 bases lay outside the gene matches. The CDR3, as DNA: TGCAGTGCTAGAGATGGAACTCGGACTAGCGTTTATGGTGAGCAGTTCTTC. It translates to CSARDGTRTSVYGEQFF.

This clonotype was seen many times. The chain is built from TRBV7-9 and TRBJ1-2; 7 bases fit TRBD1. Germline CDR1 is SEHNR and CDR2 is FQNEAQ (reference sequence). The V gene end was trimmed by 5 bases and the J gene end by 9 bases; junction bases not matched to a gene: 15. The CDR3 length is 15 residues. The CDR3 DNA is TGTGCCAGCAGCCCCCCCTACGCTGGGACAGCCAGCTACACCTTC. Amino acids: CASSPPYAGTASYTF.

The chain links TRBV20-1 to TRBJ2-3; D remains unclear. The CDR3 runs 13 residues. Trimming cost V 6 bases and J 0 bases, with 10 bases left between them. Germline CDR1 DFQATT, CDR2 SNEGSKA (reference sequence). The CDR3 sequence is CSAFPTSTDTQYF. CDR3 coding DNA: TGCAGTGCCTTTCCGACTAGCACAGATACGCAGTATTTT.

This clonotype has at least ten counts. This chain joins TRBV6-5 and TRBJ2-7; possibly TRBD2 for D (6 bases). Germline assignment: CDR1 MNHEY and CDR2 SVGAGI. The CDR3 length is 17 residues. Trimming removed 5 bases from V and 2 bases from J, with 22 bases in between. Here the CDR3 DNA reads TGTGCCAGCAGTGCGGCCTACGGGAGAACGGGCCCCTACGAGCAGTACTTC. This codes for CASSAAYGRTGPYEQYF.

V gene TRBV7-2 combines with J gene TRBJ1-2; D gene ambiguous. The germline gives CDR1 SGHTA, CDR2 FQGNSA. The CDR3 runs to 15 residues. V shed 1 base and J shed 4 bases, with 13 bases lying between them. CDR3 region: CASSLGYSPFYGYTF. CDR3 nucleotides: TGTGCCAGCAGCTTAGGTTACTCTCCATTCTATGGCTACACCTTC. The entire variable domain, with the rest obtained from reference TRBV7-2 and TRBJ1-2, is as follows: GAGVSQSPSNKVTEKGKDVELRCDPISGHTALYWYRQSLGQGLEFLIYFQGNSAPDKSGLPSDRFSAERTGGSVSTLTIQRTQQEDSAVYLCASSLGYSPFYGYTFGSGTRLTVV.

For the CDR3, the DNA is TGCGCCAGCAGCCAAGATTCGGGGAGGGCAACTAATGAAAAACTGTTTTTT. It yields the protein CASSQDSGRATNEKLFF. The chain uses TRBV4-3 and TRBJ1-4; no firm D call. CDR3 size: 17 residues. Trimming removed 0 bases at V and 0 bases at J, with 11 bases between. Germline V gene sequence: CDR1 LGHNA, CDR2 YSLEER.

Many counts were recorded for this clonotype. This chain links TRBV27 with TRBJ1-2; weak D call: TRBD1 (5 bases). V was clipped by 10 bases and J by 2 bases, with 23 bases between them. The germline V gene encodes CDR1 MNHEY and CDR2 SMNVEV (reference sequence). The CDR3 covers 16 residues. CDR3 region: CATQRSYDSGNYGYTF. CDR3 sequence (DNA): TGTGCCACCCAAAGAAGCTACGACAGTGGCAACTATGGCTACACCTTC.

This clonotype occurred a few times. The rearrangement uses TRBV20-1 and TRBJ2-1; unclear D gene. The germline V and J ends were trimmed by 5 bases and 0 bases, with 17 bases remaining between them. Germline V gene lookup returns CDR1 DFQATT and CDR2 SNEGSKA (reference sequence). CDR3 size: 16 residues. As DNA, the CDR3 is TGCAGTGCTCCCGGCGAGGTAGGAAACTCCTACAATGAGCAGTTCTTC. It is translated as CSAPGEVGNSYNEQFF.

This sequence joins TRBV20-1 and TRBJ2-2; 7 bases are a match to TRBD2. This CDR3 comprises 15 residues. CDR1 is DFQATT and CDR2 is SNEGSKA in the germline V gene (reference sequence). With V trimmed by 3 bases and J by 5 bases, 9 bases remained unmatched. CDR3 DNA: TGCAGTGCTAGGCTAGCGGACGGGGGTACCGGGGAGCTGTTTTTT. This sequence encodes CSARLADGGTGELFF.

This clonotype came up many times. The rearrangement joins TRBV12-3 or TRBV12-4 to TRBJ2-2; no firm D call. The CDR3 totals 15 residues. Between the trimmed V and J ends, which lost 3 bases and 0 bases, there was a span of 8 bases. The CDR3 DNA reads TGTGCCAGCAGTTTCCTGCAGGCGAACACCGGGGAGCTGTTTTTT. The encoded protein is CASSFLQANTGELFF.

The V gene is TRBV12-3 or TRBV12-4, the J gene TRBJ1-1; D may be TRBD1 (5 bases). The V and J ends lost 6 bases and 5 bases respectively, with 16 bases between them. The CDR3 is 14 residues long. CDR3 amino acids: CASSPLNGGTEAFF. DNA of the CDR3: TGTGCCAGCAGCCCCCTCAATGGGGGAACTGAAGCTTTCTTT.

This clonotype was detected a few times. The J gene is TRBJ2-3, the V gene TRBV5-1, with D possibly TRBD1 on 6 matching bases. CDR1 SGHRS and CDR2 YFSETQ come from the germline V gene. CDR3 length: 15 residues. V lost 0 bases, J lost 5 bases, and 13 bases lay in between. The DNA for the CDR3 is TGCGCCAGCAGCTTGGCTACTACAGGGAGAGATACGCAGTATTTT. Amino acid sequence: CASSLATTGRDTQYF.

The rearrangement links TRBV20-1 to TRBJ1-5, with a tentative D call TRBD1 (5 bases). The germline gives CDR1 DFQATT, CDR2 SNEGSKA (reference sequence). Trimming left V 3 bases short and J 8 bases short, with 14 bases between. The CDR3 is 13 amino acids. CDR3 bases: TGCAGTGCTAGGACAGTTCCTGATGAGCCCCAGCATTTT. This codes for CSARTVPDEPQHF.

This clonotype was seen a handful of times. The V and J genes are TRBV20-1 and TRBJ2-7; D might be TRBD2 (6 bases). Germline loops: CDR1 DFQATT, CDR2 SNEGSKA (reference sequence). The CDR3 length is 15 residues. Trimming took 0 bases from V and 0 from J, leaving 12 bases between them. CDR3 nucleotide sequence: TGCAGTGCTAGAGAATGGGGGGACCACTCCTACGAGCAGTACTTC. It is translated as CSAREWGDHSYEQYF.

This clonotype was seen a handful of times. V gene TRBV28 combines with J gene TRBJ1-4; 10 bases agree with TRBD1. There are 14 residues in the CDR3. Germline CDR1 is MDHEN and CDR2 is SYDVKM. Losses at the gene ends were 7 bases for V and 7 bases for J; bases not matched to a gene: 6. The CDR3, as DNA: TGTGCCAGCAATGGATGGGACAGGGGTGAAAAACTGTTTTTT. It codes for CASNGWDRGEKLFF.

This clonotype has at least ten counts. CDR3 sequence: CASTTSGTVYNEQFF. CDR3 nucleotides: TGTGCCAGCACCACCTCCGGGACGGTTTACAATGAGCAGTTCTTC. The chain links TRBV5-6 to TRBJ2-1, with D perhaps being TRBD1 or TRBD2 (5 bases each). Germline V lookup: CDR1 SGHDT, CDR2 YYEEEE. The CDR3 is 15 amino acids. V was trimmed by 6 bases and J by 4 bases, leaving 17 bases between them.